This paragraph covers one T cell receptor (beta chain) sequence. Its antigen is still unknown. The data belong to a study of blood T cells in healthy people across ages. Findings of the study overall: The study found more naive CD4+ cells and higher diversity in long-lived than aged donors.

Combining a sample-barcoded 5' primer with a J-beta primer mix, a second PCR ran for about 7 to 12 cycles. TCRdb itself ran the 5' RACE reads through MiXCR, one entry per CDR3 protein. The table has fewer than 800,000 distinct CDR3 sequences, 32% seen once. Germline V lookup: CDR1 SGHTA, CDR2 FQGNSA. The length of the CDR3 is 15 residues. Deletions cut 1 base from V and 3 bases from J, with 12 bases between. This receptor was taken from a woman aged 80 or over in good health. What was sequenced was blood. The chain joins TRBV7-2 to TRBJ1-1; D not resolved. The CDR3 bases are TGTGCCAGCAGCTTAGGGCCGGGAACGCACACTGAAGCTTTCTTT. Translated, it gives CASSLGPGTHTEAFF.